These T cell receptor beta chains were read from a single sample in a study of T cells in Graves' hyperthyroidism and ophthalmopathy. MiXCR, run by TCRdb on the multiplex PCR reads, gives a single entry per CDR3 protein. The table has 600,000 to 650,000 distinct CDR3 sequences, around 15% seen once. Specimen: blood. The receptor set was obtained from a woman aged 25 to 39 with Graves' hyperthyroidism. Both conserved end residues are part of each CDR3. A D gene is named only where the DNA matches it firmly. Clone sizes are given selectively: once, few, many, or a class where the clone is expanded.

abundance: few; d_gene: NA; v_gene: TRBV19; j_gene: TRBJ1-5; CDR3nt: TGTGCCAGTAGTATAGGAGGAGGGGACAATCAGCCCCAGCATTTT; CDR3aa: CASSIGGGDNQPQHF
abundance: many; d_gene: TRBD2; v_gene: TRBV28; j_gene: TRBJ2-7; CDR3nt: TGTGCCAGCAGTTTTCCCCGAGCGGGAGCGTACGAGCAGTACTTC; CDR3aa: CASSFPRAGAYEQYF
abundance: many; d_gene: NA; v_gene: TRBV29-1; j_gene: TRBJ2-7; CDR3nt: TGCAGCGTTCGAGGCGGGAATGGCTACGAGCAGTACTTC; CDR3aa: CSVRGGNGYEQYF
abundance: many; d_gene: TRBD2; v_gene: TRBV7-9; j_gene: TRBJ2-1; CDR3nt: TGTGCCAGCAGCCCCGGGGGGGCCCGAGGATTGTATGAGCAGTTCTTC; CDR3aa: CASSPGGARGLYEQFF
abundance: many; d_gene: NA; v_gene: TRBV12-3/TRBV12-4; j_gene: TRBJ1-1; CDR3nt: TGTGCCAGCAGTTTGGGGGAGGGGTTTGAAGCTTTCTTT; CDR3aa: CASSLGEGFEAFF
abundance: many; d_gene: TRBD1; v_gene: TRBV11-2; j_gene: TRBJ1-2; CDR3nt: TGTGCCAGCAGCCTACAGGGGACCGACTATGGCTACACCTTC; CDR3aa: CASSLQGTDYGYTF
abundance: many; d_gene: TRBD1; v_gene: TRBV7-2; j_gene: TRBJ1-5; CDR3nt: TGTGCCAGCAGCTTATCAGGGGGCGGAGGAAGCAATCAGCCCCAGCATTTT; CDR3aa: CASSLSGGGGSNQPQHF
abundance: many; d_gene: TRBD1; v_gene: TRBV27; j_gene: TRBJ1-6; CDR3nt: TGTGCCAGCAGTTTCGGACAGGGGAATTCACCCCTCCACTTT; CDR3aa: CASSFGQGNSPLHF
abundance: NA; d_gene: TRBD1; v_gene: TRBV19; j_gene: TRBJ2-7; CDR3nt: TGTGCCAGTAGTATTAATCGGGACAGGCGTTCCGAGCAGTACTTC; CDR3aa: CASSINRDRRSEQYF
abundance: NA; d_gene: TRBD2; v_gene: TRBV11-3; j_gene: TRBJ2-2; CDR3nt: TGTGCCAGCAGCTTCGGGGGGGCTCATGACACCGGGGAGCTGTTTTTT; CDR3aa: CASSFGGAHDTGELFF
abundance: many; d_gene: NA; v_gene: TRBV3-1; j_gene: TRBJ2-2; CDR3nt: TGTGCCAGCAGCCAAGGACAGATCGGGGAGCTGTTTTTT; CDR3aa: CASSQGQIGELFF
abundance: NA; d_gene: TRBD2; v_gene: TRBV4-1; j_gene: TRBJ2-3; CDR3nt: TGCGCCAGCAGCCGCGAGCGGGACGGCACAGATACGCAGTATTTT; CDR3aa: CASSRERDGTDTQYF
abundance: NA; d_gene: TRBD1; v_gene: TRBV5-4; j_gene: TRBJ2-5; CDR3nt: TGTGCCAGCAGCCCCATCACAGGGGATCGGGAGACCCAGTACTTC; CDR3aa: CASSPITGDRETQYF
abundance: NA; d_gene: TRBD1; v_gene: TRBV30; j_gene: TRBJ2-5; CDR3nt: TGTGCCTGGAGTACTGACAGGGGCCAAGAGACCCAGTACTTC; CDR3aa: CAWSTDRGQETQYF
abundance: many; d_gene: NA; v_gene: TRBV28; j_gene: TRBJ2-4; CDR3nt: TGTGCCAGCGGGGCAACTATAGCCAAAAACATTCAGTACTTC; CDR3aa: CASGATIAKNIQYF
abundance: NA; d_gene: TRBD1; v_gene: TRBV6-5; j_gene: TRBJ1-6; CDR3nt: TGTGCCAGCAGTTACCGTACAGGGGGCCATTCACCCCTCCACTTT; CDR3aa: CASSYRTGGHSPLHF
abundance: NA; d_gene: NA; v_gene: TRBV4-1; j_gene: TRBJ2-7; CDR3nt: TGCGCCAGCAGCCAAGAAGCGGTCCTCTGGGGGGAGCAGTACTTC; CDR3aa: CASSQEAVLWGEQYF
abundance: few; d_gene: NA; v_gene: TRBV27; j_gene: TRBJ1-1; CDR3nt: TGTGCCAGCAGTTTAGGGGCTGGGGGAGGGGAAGCTTTCTTT; CDR3aa: CASSLGAGGGEAFF
abundance: NA; d_gene: TRBD2; v_gene: TRBV19; j_gene: TRBJ2-7; CDR3nt: TGTGCCAGTAAAAAGAGCGGGACGACCTACGAGCAGTACTTC; CDR3aa: CASKKSGTTYEQYF
abundance: many; d_gene: NA; v_gene: TRBV5-8; j_gene: TRBJ1-1; CDR3nt: TGTGCCAGCAGCTTGGCCAAGGCGGGGGCATGGGCTGAAGCTTTCTTT; CDR3aa: CASSLAKAGAWAEAFF
abundance: many; d_gene: TRBD1; v_gene: TRBV27; j_gene: TRBJ2-7; CDR3nt: TGTGCCAGCAGCTTGACAGGGGGTGACTACGAGCAGTACTTC; CDR3aa: CASSLTGGDYEQYF
abundance: few; d_gene: NA; v_gene: TRBV5-8; j_gene: TRBJ2-2; CDR3nt: TGTGCCAGCAGCTTGCCGGGTCTCCCAGGGTCCACCGGGGAGCTGTTTTTT; CDR3aa: CASSLPGLPGSTGELFF
abundance: many; d_gene: TRBD2; v_gene: TRBV12-5; j_gene: TRBJ2-1; CDR3nt: TGTGCTAGTGGCCAGGGACTAGCGGGAGCCAATGAGCAGTTCTTC; CDR3aa: CASGQGLAGANEQFF
abundance: NA; d_gene: NA; v_gene: TRBV27; j_gene: TRBJ1-6; CDR3nt: TGTGCCAGCAGTTTAATTGGAAGTCGAAATAATTCACCCCTCCACTTT; CDR3aa: CASSLIGSRNNSPLHF
abundance: many; d_gene: NA; v_gene: TRBV6-5; j_gene: TRBJ2-5; CDR3nt: TGTGCCAGCAGTTACGGGCAGGGAGTGGAGACCCAGTACTTC; CDR3aa: CASSYGQGVETQYF
abundance: NA; d_gene: TRBD2; v_gene: TRBV4-2; j_gene: TRBJ2-7; CDR3nt: TGTGCCAGCAGCCTTATAGCGGGTGAGCAGTACTTC; CDR3aa: CASSLIAGEQYF
abundance: many; d_gene: TRBD1; v_gene: TRBV30; j_gene: TRBJ2-1; CDR3nt: TGTGCCTGGAGCCCCGGGACAGGGTACTACAATGAGCAGTTCTTC; CDR3aa: CAWSPGTGYYNEQFF
abundance: many; d_gene: TRBD1; v_gene: TRBV12-3/TRBV12-4; j_gene: TRBJ1-2; CDR3nt: TGTGCCAGCCTTCCCGGGACAGGAGACAACTATGGCTACACCTTC; CDR3aa: CASLPGTGDNYGYTF
abundance: many; d_gene: TRBD1; v_gene: TRBV6-1; j_gene: TRBJ2-2; CDR3nt: TGTGCCAGCAGGTCCGGGACAGAGAACACCGGGGAGCTGTTTTTT; CDR3aa: CASRSGTENTGELFF
abundance: few; d_gene: TRBD1; v_gene: TRBV3-1; j_gene: TRBJ2-7; CDR3nt: TGTGCCACAAGACAGGGAGCAGCCTACGAGCAGTACTTC; CDR3aa: CATRQGAAYEQYF
abundance: many; d_gene: TRBD1; v_gene: TRBV19; j_gene: TRBJ2-1; CDR3nt: TGTGCCAGTAAGGGGTCCGACACAGGGGTGGTCAATGAGCAGTTCTTC; CDR3aa: CASKGSDTGVVNEQFF
abundance: many; d_gene: TRBD2; v_gene: TRBV27; j_gene: TRBJ2-3; CDR3nt: TGTGCCAGCAGTCCGCCCCTTAGCGGGAGGACAGATACGCAGTATTTT; CDR3aa: CASSPPLSGRTDTQYF
abundance: few; d_gene: TRBD2; v_gene: TRBV6-1; j_gene: TRBJ2-2; CDR3nt: TGTGCCAGCAGTGATGGACTAGCGGCGAACACCGGGGAGCTGTTTTTT; CDR3aa: CASSDGLAANTGELFF
abundance: many; d_gene: NA; v_gene: TRBV20-1; j_gene: TRBJ1-4; CDR3nt: TGCAGTGCTATACCAGCTAATGAAAAACTGTTTTTT; CDR3aa: CSAIPANEKLFF
abundance: NA; d_gene: TRBD2; v_gene: TRBV28; j_gene: TRBJ2-1; CDR3nt: TGTGCCAGCAGATATAGGGGGACTAGCGCCTTCTATGAGCAGTTCTTC; CDR3aa: CASRYRGTSAFYEQFF
abundance: many; d_gene: NA; v_gene: TRBV30; j_gene: TRBJ1-1; CDR3nt: TGTGCCTGGAGTGTAGGGGGAATAGCTTTCTTT; CDR3aa: CAWSVGGIAFF